These 13 T cell receptor beta chains came from one sample sequenced in a study of blood T cells in healthy people across ages. Next came a second PCR, run for roughly 6 to 11 cycles, which used a sample-barcoded 5' primer along with a J-beta primer mix. TCRdb itself ran the 5' RACE reads through MiXCR, one entry per CDR3 protein. The profile shows around 1.5 million distinct CDR3 sequences, roughly 40% of them singletons. Input material: blood. These TCRs come from a woman aged 18-30 years in good health.

This clonotype was detected only a few times. The chain has TRBV11-2 and TRBJ1-1, with D possibly being TRBD1 (6 bases). Trimming pared 4 bases from V and 1 base from J, leaving 16 bases between. Germline lookup yields CDR1 SGHAT and CDR2 FQNNGV. The CDR3 covers 16 residues. CDR3 amino acids: CASSSRDTGGNTEAFF. The DNA of the CDR3 is TGTGCCAGCAGCTCACGGGACACTGGGGGGAACACTGAAGCTTTCTTT. The full variable domain, its missing parts supplied by reference TRBV11-2 and TRBJ1-1, is EAGVAQSPRYKIIEKRQSVAFWCNPISGHATLYWYQQILGQGPKLLIQFQNNGVVDDSQLPKDRFSAERLKGVDSTLKIQPAKLEDSAVYLCASSSRDTGGNTEAFFGQGTRLTVV.

The V call is TRBV12-3 or TRBV12-4, the J call TRBJ2-5, with TRBD2 matching 10 bases. The better agreement between TRBJ2-7 and the DNA end casts doubt on the J call. This CDR3 comprises 13 residues. CDR3 bases: TGTGCCAGCAGCCGCCAGCGGGGGGGCGAGCAGTACTTC. This translates into CASSRQRGGEQYF.

This clonotype has more than one count but fewer than ten. This sequence joins TRBV5-1 and TRBJ2-1, with D perhaps TRBD2 (5 bases). The germline V and J ends were trimmed by 4 bases and 3 bases, with 17 bases remaining between them. The CDR3 spans 16 residues. Per the germline V gene, CDR1 is SGHRS and CDR2 is YFSETQ. The CDR3 DNA sequence: TGCGCCAGCAGCGCGTCGGGTGGAGGTTTCTACAATGAGCAGTTCTTC. Translation gives CASSASGGGFYNEQFF.

This clonotype showed up just a few times. The chain employs TRBV7-2 and TRBJ2-1, with 9 bases aligning to TRBD2. The CDR3 sequence is 16 residues long. CDR1 is SGHTA, CDR2 FQGNSA, per germline. Trimming cost V 2 bases and J 6 bases; bases outside gene matches: 8. CDR3 residues: CASSLLSGRGGNEQFF. CDR3 nucleotides: TGTGCCAGCAGCTTACTTAGCGGGAGAGGCGGCAATGAGCAGTTCTTC.

CDR3 coding DNA: TGTGCCAGCAGCCCGGGACAGAAAGGCATGAACACTGAAGCTTTCTTT. Amino acids: CASSPGQKGMNTEAFF. The V gene is TRBV11-2, the J gene TRBJ1-1, with TRBD1 identical over 7 bases. The CDR3 contains 16 residues. J was trimmed by 0 bases and V by 5 bases; bases with no gene match: 9. CDR1 SGHAT and CDR2 FQNNGV come from the germline V gene.

Worth noting for this clonotype: The germline gene is not matched at one end of the junction; a read error may be the cause. V is TRBV29-1 and J is TRBJ2-7, with D perhaps being TRBD1 or TRBD2 (5 bases each). Germline-derived CDR1 and CDR2 are SQVTM and ANQGSEA. CDR3 size: 13 residues. The CDR3 coding sequence is TGCGGCGTTGAAGAACGGGACCCCTACGAGCAGTACTTC. Protein: CGVEERDPYEQYF.

This clonotype came up a few times. V and J are TRBV20-1 and TRBJ2-1; TRBD2 aligns across 12 bases. This CDR3 is 16 amino acids long. Germline-derived CDR1 and CDR2 are DFQATT and SNEGSKA (reference sequence). J was trimmed by 4 bases and V by 1 base; bases with no gene match: 5. CDR3 coding DNA: TGCAGTGCTAGAGCCCTAGCGGGGGGGACTTACAATGAGCAGTTCTTC. This gives the protein CSARALAGGTYNEQFF.

This clonotype was recorded a few times. The chain combines TRBV6-4 with TRBJ1-6; no clear D gene. Trimming took 4 bases from V and 5 from J, leaving 6 bases between them. Germline V gene lookup returns CDR1 MRHNA and CDR2 SNTAGT. The CDR3 spans 13 residues. The CDR3 nucleotides are TGTGCCAGCAGTGTGGCAGATAATTCACCCCTCCACTTT. Translation: CASSVADNSPLHF.

This clonotype was detected once. The CDR3 region is CASSQESMGYNEQYF. For the CDR3, the DNA is TGTGCCAGCAGCCAAGAAAGCATGGGGTACAATGAGCAGTACTTC. The chain has TRBV3-1 and TRBJ2-7; D remains unclear. Per germline, CDR1 LGHDT and CDR2 YNNKEL (reference sequence). Trimming cost V 0 bases and J 7 bases, with 16 bases left between them. CDR3 length: 15 residues.

This clonotype was counted a few times. The V call is TRBV3-1, the J call TRBJ1-1; D is unresolved. Germline V lookup: CDR1 LGHDT, CDR2 YNNKEL (reference sequence). V dropped 0 bases and J dropped 4 bases, with 15 bases sitting between them. The CDR3 has 16 residues. The CDR3 loop is CASSQDYVARGTEAFF. Written as DNA, the CDR3 is TGTGCCAGCAGCCAAGATTATGTGGCCCGGGGCACTGAAGCTTTCTTT.

Only one count was recorded for this clonotype. One end of the junction fails to match germline, which may point to a read error. The chain has TRBV20-1 and TRBJ2-5, with a weak D call TRBD2 (6 bases). Germline V CDR1 and CDR2: DFQATT, SNEGSKA (reference sequence). The CDR3 has 15 amino acids. The CDR3 reads CRARPPTRGEETQYF. CDR3 DNA sequence: TGCCGTGCTAGACCCCCTACGCGGGGTGAAGAGACCCAGTACTTC.

On this clonotype itself: This may come from a read error, since a much larger clone is one base off. The chain has TRBV5-1 and TRBJ2-7, with 13 positions matching TRBD2. With V trimmed by 7 bases and J by 3 bases, 7 bases remained unmatched. There are 15 residues in the CDR3. Germline-derived CDR1 and CDR2 are SGHRS and YFSETQ. This chain's CDR3 is CASGVLAGGSYEQYF. CDR3 bases: TGCGCCAGCGGCGTACTAGCGGGAGGGAGCTACGAGCAGTACTTC.

The chain carries TRBV12-3 or TRBV12-4 and TRBJ2-7; D gene uncertain. The CDR3 loop spans 14 amino acids. V was clipped by 3 bases and J by 0 bases, with 9 bases between them. The CDR3 coding sequence is TGTGCCAGCAGTTTCGCCCGAGGCTCCTACGAGCAGTACTTC. Its protein product is CASSFARGSYEQYF.